The present T cell receptor (beta chain) was sequenced within a study of identical twins. This clonotype has only a few counts. No antigen is known for it. TCRdb re-analysed the 5' RACE reads in MiXCR, keeping a single row per CDR3 protein. The repertoire consists of under 1 million distinct CDR3 sequences, with 10% to 15% occurring once and the leading ten covering 1.5% to 2%. Study conclusions and caveats: Out-of-frame alpha sequences common to twins exhibited a surplus of low generation probability. It was possible that invariant MAIT and iNKT cells partly confounded the zero-insertion analyses. With monozygotic twins, out-of-frame TCR alpha sharing exceeded what models estimated.

The sample was also reused in another study, on yellow fever vaccine responses in identical twins. Per that paper: Vaccine-induced T cell responses in twins were reportedly observed to appear partly convergent, partly personalized.

The receptor was derived from a woman between 18 and 30 years old in good health. The source material was PBMCs.

In DNA, the CDR3 is TGCGCCAGCAGCTGGCCGGGCTCAAGGGAAGAGACCCAGTACTTC. Protein product: CASSWPGSREETQYF. This chain joins TRBV5-1 and TRBJ2-5; D remains ambiguous. Trimming took off 3 bases at V and 3 bases at J, with 15 bases between the two ends. The CDR3 sequence is 15 residues long. Germline V gene data show CDR1 as SGHRS and CDR2 as YFSETQ.